This T cell receptor (beta chain) was sequenced during a study of T cells after yellow fever vaccination. This clonotype came up many times. No antigen is known for it. They built TCR cDNA with 5'RACE template switching, a step that put in a universal primer site and UMIs. Each CDR3 protein gets one entry after TCRdb re-called the 5' RACE reads with MiXCR. The table records about 120,000 distinct CDR3 sequences, approximately 8.4% of them present only once. Deletions cut 4 bases from V and 1 base from J, with 10 bases between. Per the germline V gene, CDR1 is SQVTM and CDR2 is ANQGSEA. The CDR3 spans 14 residues. Study-wide points: Abundant clonotypes from the bulk population could get into FACS-sorted repertoires as contaminants. Booster sampling recovered most clones from primary vaccination (roughly 96% CD4, around 88% CD8).

The sequence derives from a man aged 25 to 40 who received the YFV17D yellow fever vaccine. The rearrangement links TRBV29-1 to TRBJ2-2; D uncertain. Sequencing was performed on CD8+ T cells sorted from PBMCs, taken 45 days after the yellow fever booster vaccination. The DNA of the CDR3 is TGCAGCGTTGGAGGCGGAGTGAACACCGGGGAGCTGTTTTTT. Translating it yields CSVGGGVNTGELFF.